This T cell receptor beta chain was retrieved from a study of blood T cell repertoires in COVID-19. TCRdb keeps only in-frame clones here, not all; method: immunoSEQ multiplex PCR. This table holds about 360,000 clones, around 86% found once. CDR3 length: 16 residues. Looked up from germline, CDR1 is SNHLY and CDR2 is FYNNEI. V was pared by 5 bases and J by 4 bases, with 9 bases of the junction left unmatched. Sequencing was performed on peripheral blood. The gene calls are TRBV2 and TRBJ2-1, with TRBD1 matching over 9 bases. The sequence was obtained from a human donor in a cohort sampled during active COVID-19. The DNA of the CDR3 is TGTGCCAGCAGTCGTCCGGGACAGGGTGCTTACAATGAGCAGTTCTTC. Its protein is CASSRPGQGAYNEQFF.